These T cell receptor beta chains were read from a single sample in a study of blood T cell repertoires in COVID-19. Sequencing was performed with immunoSEQ multiplex PCR; in TCRdb, only in-frame clones are kept and a portion is missing. The repertoire holds 350,000 to 450,000 clones, with roughly 92% as singletons. The sequencing sample was made of PBMCs or T cells enriched from blood (not recorded which). These TCRs come from a woman in her 40s who had been exposed to COVID-19. CDR3s include the opening cysteine and the closing phenylalanine or tryptophan. The D gene is left open where the match is weak. Expanded clones get a size class; other rows say once, few or many, or leave the size out.

j_call clone_size d_call v_call cdr3_aa cdr3_nt
TRBJ2-5 once NA TRBV10-1 CASSSGGKQETQYF TGCGCCAGCAGTAGCGGAGGGAAACAAGAGACCCAGTACTTC
TRBJ1-1 many TRBD1 TRBV12-3/TRBV12-4 CASNRQGNTEAFF TGTGCCAGCAATCGACAGGGAAACACTGAAGCTTTCTTT
TRBJ2-1 NA TRBD2 TRBV20-1 CSAGGGNEQFF TGCAGTGCTGGGGGGGGCAATGAGCAGTTCTTC
TRBJ1-5 NA NA TRBV19 CASTQSITTVKYPEGQPQHF TGTGCCAGTACTCAAAGCATTACAACAGTCAAATACCCCGAGGGTCAGCCCCAGCATTTT
TRBJ2-4 NA TRBD1 TRBV11-2 CASSSTGGKGNIQYF TGTGCCAGCAGCTCGACAGGGGGCAAGGGAAACATTCAGTACTTC
TRBJ2-2 NA TRBD1 TRBV5-1 CATGTGPTGELFF TGCGCCACCGGGACAGGGCCCACCGGGGAGCTGTTTTTT
TRBJ2-1 NA TRBD2 TRBV24-1 CATRPTGTSGLSSYNEQFF TGTGCCACCAGACCGACAGGGACTAGCGGGTTAAGCTCCTACAATGAGCAGTTCTTC
TRBJ1-5 NA TRBD1 TRBV12-5 CASGLLKGEGGSYQPQHF TGTGCTAGTGGTTTGCTCAAAGGAGAAGGGGGCTCCTATCAGCCCCAGCATTTT
TRBJ2-7 NA TRBD1 TRBV6-5 CASSYYRTGDYEQYF TGTGCCAGCAGTTACTACAGGACAGGGGACTACGAGCAGTACTTC
TRBJ2-7 NA NA TRBV27 CASSFDSSYEQYF TGTGCCAGCAGTTTCGACAGCTCCTACGAGCAGTACTTC
TRBJ2-6 NA NA TRBV5-6 CASSLAAGVGANVLTF TGTGCCAGCAGCTTGGCTGCCGGGGTTGGGGCCAACGTCCTGACTTTC
TRBJ2-3 NA TRBD2 TRBV5-4 CASSPSSGRATDTQYF TGTGCCAGCAGCCCCTCTAGCGGGAGGGCAACAGATACGCAGTATTTT
TRBJ2-7 NA TRBD2 TRBV19 CASTRTSGISYEQYF TGTGCCAGCACCAGGACTAGCGGGATTTCCTACGAGCAGTACTTC
TRBJ1-3 NA NA TRBV5-5 CASRFDKGAGNTIYF TGTGCCAGCAGATTTGACAAGGGGGCTGGAAACACCATATATTTT
TRBJ1-6 NA TRBD1 TRBV25-1 CASSRATGGNSPLHF TGTGCCAGCAGTAGGGCGACAGGGGGGAATTCACCCCTCCACTTT
TRBJ1-2 NA TRBD1 TRBV2 CASSEGGQGGDGYTF TGTGCCAGCAGTGAAGGCGGACAGGGCGGCGATGGCTACACCTTC
TRBJ2-1 NA TRBD2 TRBV7-2 CASSFTSGRVEQFF TGTGCCAGCAGCTTTACTAGCGGGAGGGTAGAGCAGTTCTTC
TRBJ2-2 NA TRBD1 TRBV3-1/TRBV3-2 CASSQRGLGLVFF TGTGCCAGCAGCCAGAGGGGGCTGGGGTTGGTGTTTTTT
TRBJ1-1 NA NA TRBV7-9 CASSLDGAGAAFF TGTGCCAGCAGCTTAGACGGCGCCGGAGCAGCTTTCTTT
TRBJ2-1 NA TRBD1 TRBV6-2/TRBV6-3 CASSYRQGGSYNEQFF TGTGCCAGCAGTTACCGACAGGGGGGCTCCTACAATGAGCAGTTCTTC
TRBJ1-1 NA NA TRBV20-1 CSAVEDTEAFF TGCAGTGCAGTGGAGGACACTGAAGCTTTCTTT
TRBJ1-1 NA TRBD1 TRBV2 CASSEDRVYTEAFF TGTGCCAGCAGCGAGGACAGGGTGTACACTGAAGCTTTCTTT
TRBJ1-2 NA NA TRBV7-7 CASSPIRGPYRGYTF TGTGCTAGCAGCCCAATCAGGGGCCCCTATCGTGGCTACACCTTC
TRBJ2-3 NA TRBD2 TRBV7-3 CASSLTVAGVIDTQYF TGTGCCAGCAGCCTCACCGTAGCGGGAGTGATAGATACGCAGTATTTT
TRBJ2-1 NA NA TRBV20-1 CSATVNNEQFF TGCAGTGCCACAGTAAACAATGAGCAGTTCTTC
TRBJ2-2 many TRBD1 TRBV5-1 CASTPGQYSSTGELFF TGCGCCAGTACCCCGGGACAGTATTCCTCCACCGGGGAGCTGTTTTTT
TRBJ2-3 NA NA TRBV21-1 CASSKAGGPDTQYF TGTGCCAGCAGCAAAGCGGGAGGGCCAGATACGCAGTATTTT
TRBJ1-2 NA TRBD1 TRBV12-3/TRBV12-4 CASSPTGVSGYTF TGTGCCAGCAGCCCGACAGGGGTGAGTGGCTACACCTTC
TRBJ1-3 NA NA TRBV23-1 CASSQSVVSSGNTIYF TGCGCCAGCAGTCAATCGGTTGTGAGCTCTGGAAACACCATATATTTT
TRBJ2-3 NA NA TRBV24-1 CATSDPGGSADTQYF TGTGCCACCAGTGATCCAGGGGGGTCTGCAGATACGCAGTATTTT
TRBJ1-3 once NA TRBV2 CASSEVYSGNTIYF TGTGCCAGCAGTGAAGTATACTCTGGAAACACCATATATTTT
TRBJ1-1 NA NA TRBV9 CASSVVGGIGEAFF TGTGCCAGCAGCGTAGTAGGAGGGATCGGTGAAGCTTTCTTT
TRBJ1-2 NA TRBD1 TRBV7-9 CASSFPLTGGTLQGGYTF TGTGCCAGCAGCTTCCCTCTAACAGGGGGCACCCTTCAGGGTGGCTACACCTTC
TRBJ1-2 NA NA TRBV5-6 CASSRDTKGYGYTF TGTGCCAGCAGCCGGGACACAAAGGGGTATGGCTACACCTTC
TRBJ1-6 NA NA TRBV11-3 CASSLGGIGVSPLHF TGTGCCAGCAGCTTAGGAGGCATCGGGGTTTCACCCCTCCACTTT
TRBJ2-3 once NA TRBV3-1/TRBV3-2 CASSQDGAKGDTQYF TGTGCCAGCAGCCAAGATGGGGCGAAGGGCGATACGCAGTATTTT
TRBJ1-2 NA NA TRBV25-1 CASRDKFNYGYTF TGTGCCAGCCGGGACAAATTTAACTATGGCTACACCTTC
TRBJ2-1 NA TRBD2 TRBV9 CASSVGPRSSGEQFF TGTGCCAGCAGCGTAGGCCCCCGATCTAGCGGGGAGCAGTTCTTC
TRBJ2-3 NA TRBD2 TRBV3-1/TRBV3-2 CASSMRESTSTDTQYF TGTGCCAGCAGCATGCGGGAGTCGACTAGCACAGATACGCAGTATTTT
TRBJ1-2 once TRBD1 TRBV19 CASSISTGDYGYTF TGTGCCAGTAGTATTAGTACAGGGGACTATGGCTACACCTTC
TRBJ2-1 NA NA TRBV18 CASSPPSGVGDEQFF TGTGCCAGCTCACCACCGTCAGGGGTAGGGGATGAGCAGTTCTTC